The clone carrying this TCR beta chain appeared a single time. The antigen remains undetermined. The data were obtained in a study of cytomegalovirus exposure and HLA in healthy donors. The overall study: Of fewer than 450 genotyped donors, roughly 80% clustered with self-reported Caucasian donors. Study results and limitations: The authors later found TCR association rates varying by HLA locus, with DRB1 most and HLA-C fewest.

Trimming removed 2 bases from V and 0 bases from J; junction bases left unmatched: 4. Germline V gene data show CDR1 as WNHNN and CDR2 as SYGVQD (reference sequence). CDR3 length: 17 residues. The PCR contained 60 Vbeta and 13 Jbeta primers. Measured with immunoSEQ multiplex PCR; TCRdb has only the in-frame clones, and not every one. The table shows more than 150,000 clones, with over 65% occurring only once. The chain joins TRBV10-1 to TRBJ1-6; 7 bases are shared with TRBD1. The specimen was PBMCs. The receptor was derived from a woman aged 45-65 years in good health and CMV-seropositive. The CDR3 protein is CASSEVRDSSYNSPLHF. The CDR3 DNA follows: TGCGCCAGCAGTGAGGTCCGGGACAGCTCCTATAATTCACCCCTCCACTTT.